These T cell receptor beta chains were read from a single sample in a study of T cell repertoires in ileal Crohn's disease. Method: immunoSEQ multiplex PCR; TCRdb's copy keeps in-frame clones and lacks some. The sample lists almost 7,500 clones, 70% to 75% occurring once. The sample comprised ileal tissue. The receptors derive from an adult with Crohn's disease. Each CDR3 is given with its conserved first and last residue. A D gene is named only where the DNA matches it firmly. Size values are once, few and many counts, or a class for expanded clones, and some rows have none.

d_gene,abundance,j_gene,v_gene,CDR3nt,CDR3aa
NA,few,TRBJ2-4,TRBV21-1,TGTGCCAGCAGCCCGTGGGGCGTAGAAGCCAAAAACATTCAGTACTTC,CASSPWGVEAKNIQYF
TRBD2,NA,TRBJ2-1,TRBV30,TGTGCCTGGACTAGCGGTTTGAGCTCCTACAATGAGCAGTTCTTC,CAWTSGLSSYNEQFF
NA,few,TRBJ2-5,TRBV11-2,TGTGCCAGCAGCGCATCCCCGCGGGGCGGACAAGAGACCCAGTACTTC,CASSASPRGGQETQYF
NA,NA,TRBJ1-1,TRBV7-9,TGTGCCAGCAGCCACAACTCGGTGGGGTGGAAAGCTTTCTTT,CASSHNSVGWKAFF
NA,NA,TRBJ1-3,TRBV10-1,TGCGCCAGCAGTGAAAGTCCTGGAAACACCATATATTTT,CASSESPGNTIYF
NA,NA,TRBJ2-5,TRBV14,TGTGCCAGCAGCCAAGGAAAAGAGACCCAGTACTTC,CASSQGKETQYF
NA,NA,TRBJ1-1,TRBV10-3,TGTGCCATCAGTGCGGAGGAAAGCCGTCCTAGACCGAACACTGAAGCTTTCTTT,CAISAEESRPRPNTEAFF
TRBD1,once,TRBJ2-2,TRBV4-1,TGCGCCAGCAGCCTGACAGGGACCGGGGAGCTGTTTTTT,CASSLTGTGELFF
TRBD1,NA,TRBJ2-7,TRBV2,TGTGCCAGCAGTGGTCCGGGACAGGTTTCCTACGAGCAGTACTTC,CASSGPGQVSYEQYF
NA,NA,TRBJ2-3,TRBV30,TGTGCCTGGATGTCGGGTAAATTCACAGATACGCAGTATTTT,CAWMSGKFTDTQYF
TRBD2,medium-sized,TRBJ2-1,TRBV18,TGTGCCAGCTCACCCAGTGGCAGCGGGAGCTCCTACAATGAGCAGTTCTTC,CASSPSGSGSSYNEQFF
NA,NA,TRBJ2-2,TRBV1,TGCACCAGCAGCCAAGACCCCTCTAGCGGGAGGCGCACCGGGGAGCTGTTTTTT,CTSSQDPSSGRRTGELFF
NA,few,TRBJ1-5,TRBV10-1,TGCGCCAGCAGCGAGAACAGGGGCAATCAGCCCCAGCATTTT,CASSENRGNQPQHF
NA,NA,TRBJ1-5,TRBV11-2,TGTGCCAGCAGCCCGGACTTCAATCAGCCCCAGCATTTT,CASSPDFNQPQHF
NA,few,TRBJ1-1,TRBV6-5,TGTGCCAGCAGTTACGGGGGTGAAGCTTTCTTT,CASSYGGEAFF
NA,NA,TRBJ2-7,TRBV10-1,TGCGCCAGCAGTGAGAGTGGACTTGGAGACGAGCAGTACTTC,CASSESGLGDEQYF
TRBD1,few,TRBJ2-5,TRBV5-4,TGTGCCAGCAGCGAGGGACAGGGGCAAGAGACCCAGTACTTC,CASSEGQGQETQYF
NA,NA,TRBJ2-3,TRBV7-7,TGTGCCAGCAGCTCAGGGAAAGGGGGCACAGATACGCAGTATTTT,CASSSGKGGTDTQYF
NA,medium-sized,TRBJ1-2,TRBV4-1,TGCGCCAGCAGCCTTCATACGGGACATAACTATGGCTACACCTTC,CASSLHTGHNYGYTF